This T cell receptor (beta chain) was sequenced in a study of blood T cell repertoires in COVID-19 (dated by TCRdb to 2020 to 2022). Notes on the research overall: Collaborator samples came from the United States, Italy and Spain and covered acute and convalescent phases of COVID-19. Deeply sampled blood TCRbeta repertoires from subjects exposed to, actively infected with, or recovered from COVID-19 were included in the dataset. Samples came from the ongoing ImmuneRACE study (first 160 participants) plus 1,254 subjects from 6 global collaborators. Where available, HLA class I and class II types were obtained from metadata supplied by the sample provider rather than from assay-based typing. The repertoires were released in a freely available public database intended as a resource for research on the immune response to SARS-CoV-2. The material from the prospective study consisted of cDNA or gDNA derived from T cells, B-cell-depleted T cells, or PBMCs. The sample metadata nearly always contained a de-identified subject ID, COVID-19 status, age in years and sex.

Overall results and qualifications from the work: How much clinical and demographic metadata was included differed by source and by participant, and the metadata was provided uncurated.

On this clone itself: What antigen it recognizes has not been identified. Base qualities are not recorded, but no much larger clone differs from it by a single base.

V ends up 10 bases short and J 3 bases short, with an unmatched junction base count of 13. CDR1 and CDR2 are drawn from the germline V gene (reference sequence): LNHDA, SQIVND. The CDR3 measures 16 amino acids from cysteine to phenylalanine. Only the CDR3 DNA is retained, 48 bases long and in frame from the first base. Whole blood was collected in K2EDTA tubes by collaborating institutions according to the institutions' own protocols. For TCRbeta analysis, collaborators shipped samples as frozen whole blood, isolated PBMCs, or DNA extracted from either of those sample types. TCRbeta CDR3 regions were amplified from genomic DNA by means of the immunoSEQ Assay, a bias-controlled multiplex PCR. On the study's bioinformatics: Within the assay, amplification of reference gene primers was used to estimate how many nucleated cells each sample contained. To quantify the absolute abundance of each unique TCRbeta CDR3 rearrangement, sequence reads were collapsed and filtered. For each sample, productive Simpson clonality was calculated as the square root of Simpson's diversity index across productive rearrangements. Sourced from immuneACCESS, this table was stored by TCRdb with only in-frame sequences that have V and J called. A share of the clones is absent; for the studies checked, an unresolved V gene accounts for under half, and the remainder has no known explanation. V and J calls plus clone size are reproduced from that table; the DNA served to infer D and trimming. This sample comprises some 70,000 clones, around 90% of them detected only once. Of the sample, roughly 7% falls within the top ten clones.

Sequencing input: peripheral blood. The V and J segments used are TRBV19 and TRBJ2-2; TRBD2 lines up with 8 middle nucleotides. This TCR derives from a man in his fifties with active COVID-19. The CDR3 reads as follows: CATKPSGSSYTGELFF. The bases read TGTGCCACTAAGCCCAGCGGGAGCTCCTACACCGGGGAGCTGTTTTTT.